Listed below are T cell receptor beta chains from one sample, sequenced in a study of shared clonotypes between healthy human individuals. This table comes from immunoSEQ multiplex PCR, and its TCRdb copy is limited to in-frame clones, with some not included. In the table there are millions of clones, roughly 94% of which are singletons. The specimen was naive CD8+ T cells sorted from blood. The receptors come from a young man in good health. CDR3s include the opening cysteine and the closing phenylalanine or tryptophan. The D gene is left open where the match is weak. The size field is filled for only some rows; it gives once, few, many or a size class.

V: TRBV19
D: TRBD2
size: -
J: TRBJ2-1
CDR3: CASSIGWGGSYNEQFF
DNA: TGTGCCAGTAGTATAGGCTGGGGGGGCTCCTACAATGAGCAGTTCTTC

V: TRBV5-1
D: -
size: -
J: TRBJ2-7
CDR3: CASKGQGTYEQYF
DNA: TGCGCCAGCAAGGGGCAGGGGACCTACGAGCAGTACTTC

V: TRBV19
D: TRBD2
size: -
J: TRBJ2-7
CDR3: CASSLHGEGSYEQYF
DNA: TGTGCCAGTAGTCTCCACGGGGAGGGATCCTACGAGCAGTACTTC

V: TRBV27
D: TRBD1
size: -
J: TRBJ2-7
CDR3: CASRPGTGWYEQYF
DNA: TGTGCCAGCCGCCCCGGGACAGGGTGGTACGAGCAGTACTTC

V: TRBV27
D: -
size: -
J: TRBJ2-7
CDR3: CASSPSVGQTTYEQYF
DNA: TGTGCCAGCAGTCCATCGGTTGGACAGACAACCTACGAGCAGTACTTC

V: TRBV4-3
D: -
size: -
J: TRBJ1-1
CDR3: CASSQEWMNTEAFF
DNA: TGCGCCAGCAGCCAAGAATGGATGAACACTGAAGCTTTCTTT

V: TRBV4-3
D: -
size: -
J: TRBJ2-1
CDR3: CASSQDSDNEQFF
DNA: TGCGCCAGCAGCCAAGATTCCGACAATGAGCAGTTCTTC

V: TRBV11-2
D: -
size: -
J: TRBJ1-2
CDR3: CASSLVGTTNYGYTF
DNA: TGTGCCAGCAGCTTAGTCGGCACAACTAACTATGGCTACACCTTC

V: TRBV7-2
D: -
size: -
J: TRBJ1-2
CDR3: CASSHLGDYGYTF
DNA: TGTGCCAGCAGCCACCTCGGGGACTATGGCTACACCTTC

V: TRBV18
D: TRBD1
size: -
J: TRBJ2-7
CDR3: CASSPSGTVSYEQYF
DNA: TGTGCCAGCTCACCGTCCGGGACAGTTTCCTACGAGCAGTACTTC

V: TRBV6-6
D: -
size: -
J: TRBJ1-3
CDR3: CASSHYTPPPIYF
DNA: TGTGCCAGCAGTCACTATACGCCGCCCCCTATATATTTT

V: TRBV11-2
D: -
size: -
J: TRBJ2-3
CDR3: CASSLRTPPDTQYF
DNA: TGTGCCAGCAGCTTAAGAACCCCTCCAGATACGCAGTATTTT

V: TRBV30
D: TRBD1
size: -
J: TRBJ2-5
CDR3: CAWRIGSGGRETQYF
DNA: TGTGCCTGGAGGATCGGCTCAGGGGGTAGGGAGACCCAGTACTTC

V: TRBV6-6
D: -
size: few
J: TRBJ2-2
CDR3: CASSWGTNTGELFF
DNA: TGTGCCAGCAGTTGGGGGACGAACACCGGGGAGCTGTTTTTT

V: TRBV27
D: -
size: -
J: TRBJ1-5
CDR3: CAGPDVGNQPQHF
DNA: TGTGCCGGCCCTGACGTAGGCAATCAGCCCCAGCATTTT

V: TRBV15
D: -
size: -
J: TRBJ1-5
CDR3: CATSDVSQPQHF
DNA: TGTGCCACCAGCGACGTTAGTCAGCCCCAGCATTTT

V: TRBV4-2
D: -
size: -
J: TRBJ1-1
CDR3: CASSQPPQVGTEAFF
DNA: TGTGCCAGCAGCCAACCTCCCCAGGTGGGCACTGAAGCTTTCTTT

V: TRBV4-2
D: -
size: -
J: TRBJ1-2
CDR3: CASSQSLSDGYTF
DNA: TGTGCCAGCAGCCAGTCCTTGTCGGATGGCTACACCTTC

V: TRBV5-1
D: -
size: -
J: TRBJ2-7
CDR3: CASSRDLGWDEQYF
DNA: TGCGCCAGCAGCCGGGACCTGGGATGGGACGAGCAGTACTTC

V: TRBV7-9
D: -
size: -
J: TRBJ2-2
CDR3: CASSRPLGGVLFF
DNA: TGTGCCAGCAGCCGGCCCCTCGGTGGAGTGCTGTTTTTT

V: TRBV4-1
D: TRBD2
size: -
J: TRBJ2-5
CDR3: CASSQGGLEETQYF
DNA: TGCGCCAGCAGCCAAGGTGGACTAGAGGAGACCCAGTACTTC

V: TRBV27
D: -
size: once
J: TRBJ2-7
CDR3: CASSLGNPYEQYF
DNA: TGTGCCAGCAGTTTAGGGAATCCCTACGAGCAGTACTTC

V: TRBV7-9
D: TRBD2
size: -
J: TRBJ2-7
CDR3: CASSLTSSLEQYF
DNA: TGTGCCAGCAGCTTGACTAGCAGCCTCGAGCAGTACTTC

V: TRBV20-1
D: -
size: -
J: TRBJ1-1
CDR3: CSAGQYTEAFF
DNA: TGCAGTGCTGGACAGTACACTGAAGCTTTCTTT

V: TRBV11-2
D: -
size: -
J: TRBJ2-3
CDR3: CASSLEERNTDTQYF
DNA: TGTGCCAGCAGCTTAGAAGAGCGCAACACAGATACGCAGTATTTT

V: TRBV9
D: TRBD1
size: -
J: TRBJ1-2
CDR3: CASSVLTGDGYTF
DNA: TGTGCCAGCAGCGTTTTGACAGGGGACGGCTACACCTTC

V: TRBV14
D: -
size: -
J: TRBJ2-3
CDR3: CASSLGRPDTQYF
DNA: TGTGCCAGCAGCCTGGGACGCCCTGATACGCAGTATTTT

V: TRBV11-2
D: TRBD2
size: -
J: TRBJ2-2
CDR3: CASSLGGGSTGELFF
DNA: TGTGCCAGCAGCTTAGGGGGAGGGAGCACCGGGGAGCTGTTTTTT

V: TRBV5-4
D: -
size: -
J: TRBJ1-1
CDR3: CASSLERGTEAFF
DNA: TGTGCCAGCAGCTTGGAACGGGGCACTGAAGCTTTCTTT

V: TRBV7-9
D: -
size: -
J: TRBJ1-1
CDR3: CASSPGQGTTEAFF
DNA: TGTGCCAGCAGCCCCGGGCAGGGGACGACTGAAGCTTTCTTT

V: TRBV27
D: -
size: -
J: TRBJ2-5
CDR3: CASSSSGAGAETQYF
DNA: TGTGCCAGCAGTTCCTCAGGGGCTGGGGCAGAGACCCAGTACTTC

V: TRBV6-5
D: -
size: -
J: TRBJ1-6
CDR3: CASRAASSYNSPLHF
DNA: TGTGCCAGCAGGGCAGCAAGCTCCTATAATTCACCCCTCCACTTT

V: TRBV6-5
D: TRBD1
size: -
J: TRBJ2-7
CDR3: CASSYRPTGDEQYF
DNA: TGTGCCAGCAGTTACCGCCCGACAGGGGACGAGCAGTACTTC

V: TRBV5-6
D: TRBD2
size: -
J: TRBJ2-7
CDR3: CASSFGTSGGHPYEQYF
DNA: TGTGCCAGCAGCTTCGGGACTAGCGGGGGTCACCCCTACGAGCAGTACTTC